This TCR beta chain appears in the sequencing data of a study of T cell changes during pregnancy in multiple sclerosis (dated by TCRdb to the late 2010s). Regarding the study in general: The study looked at changes in the T cell repertoire across pregnancy in women with multiple sclerosis.

The V and J ends are trimmed by 4 bases and 6 bases, leaving 9 bases between them. CDR1 and CDR2 (SQVTM, ANQGSEA) derive from the germline V gene. The CDR3 contains 11 residues, cysteine and phenylalanine counted. Only the CDR3 DNA is retained, 33 bases long and in frame from the first base. About this clone itself: Its antigen is unknown. Base qualities are not provided; no much larger clone lies one nucleotide away. Other DNA sequences in the sample encode the same CDR3.

The library was made by the immunoSEQ multiplex PCR assay. TCRdb took over this immuneACCESS table, retaining in-frame rearrangements with V and J assigned. Such tables are incomplete; in checked studies, under half of the missing clones stem from an unresolved V gene, and the remainder is unexplained. The sample has about 58,000 clones on record, approximately 93% of them singletons. The ten biggest clones cover under 5% of the sample. The clonotype comes from a female donor with multiple sclerosis, enrolled in a pregnancy study. This sample comprised CD8+ T cells from peripheral blood mononuclear cells, obtained in the second trimester of pregnancy. The V and J segments used are TRBV29-1 and TRBJ1-1; the D gene is unclear. The CDR3 region: CSVAGGSEAFF. The DNA sequence is given as TGCAGCGTTGCCGGAGGGTCTGAAGCTTTCTTT.